These 19 T cell receptor beta chains originate from one sample sequenced in a study of T cells after yellow fever vaccination. One entry per CDR3 protein results from TCRdb running MiXCR on the 5' RACE reads. The sample shows about 500,000 distinct CDR3 sequences, about 17% of them seen only once. The sample consisted of PBMCs, taken less than 6 days after the first yellow fever vaccination. The receptors stem from a man aged 18 to 30 who received the YFV17D yellow fever vaccine.

This clonotype was detected ten times or more. This chain uses TRBV7-9 with TRBJ1-6; TRBD1 agrees at 8 bases. With V trimmed by 2 bases and J by 3 bases, 6 bases remained unmatched. CDR1 is SEHNR and CDR2 is FQNEAQ in the germline V gene (reference sequence). The CDR3 length is 17 residues. CDR3 region: CASSLYGTGNYNSPLHF. The CDR3 region has the DNA TGTGCCAGCAGCTTATACGGGACAGGCAACTATAATTCACCCCTCCACTTT. The full variable domain, completed using reference TRBV7-9 and TRBJ1-6, is DTGVSQNPRHKITKRGQNVTFRCDPISEHNRLYWYRQTLGQGPEFLTYFQNEAQLEKSRLLSDRFSAERPKGSFSTLEIQRTEQGDSAMYLCASSLYGTGNYNSPLHFGNGTRLTVT.

This chain links TRBV7-9 with TRBJ2-7; 13 bases align to TRBD2. The germline V gene encodes CDR1 SEHNR and CDR2 FQNEAQ (reference sequence). V was pared by 6 bases and J by 3 bases, with 8 bases of the junction left unmatched. The CDR3 covers 16 residues. This CDR3 is CASRAGTSGANYEQYF. The CDR3 DNA sequence: TGTGCCAGCAGGGCCGGGACTAGCGGGGCCAACTACGAGCAGTACTTC.

This clonotype was seen more than once but under ten times. The V gene is TRBV10-3, the J gene TRBJ2-7; possibly TRBD1 for D (6 bases). The CDR3 spans 15 residues. CDR1 and CDR2 (germline): ENHRY, SYGVKD. V was trimmed by 6 bases and J by 1 base, leaving 16 bases between them. Written as DNA, the CDR3 is TGTGCCATCAGACGGACAGCCGAATCTTCCTACGAGCAGTACTTC. It translates to CAIRRTAESSYEQYF.

The chain employs TRBV5-1 and TRBJ2-3; 10 bases are a match to TRBD2. Germline lookup yields CDR1 SGHRS and CDR2 YFSETQ. The CDR3 has 15 residues. The V gene end was trimmed by 4 bases and the J gene end by 4 bases; junction bases not matched to a gene: 6. The CDR3 here is CASSGSGGVADTQYF. DNA for the CDR3: TGCGCCAGCAGCGGAAGCGGGGGGGTCGCAGATACGCAGTATTTT.

A few counts support this clonotype. The chain carries TRBV20-1 and TRBJ2-5; 10 nucleotides align to TRBD2. The CDR3 is 15 residues long. Trimming took 6 bases from V and 1 from J; bases not matched to a gene: 8. CDR1 and CDR2 from the germline V gene are DFQATT and SNEGSKA (reference sequence). The DNA for the CDR3 is TGCAGTGCCACTCCTAGCGGGGGAATCCAAGAGACCCAGTACTTC. Protein product: CSATPSGGIQETQYF.

This clonotype was seen ten or more times. This chain links TRBV7-9 with TRBJ1-2, with a weak D call TRBD1 (6 bases). Trimming removed 3 bases from V and 2 bases from J, with 7 bases in between. Germline lookup yields CDR1 SEHNR and CDR2 FQNEAQ (reference sequence). This CDR3 is 13 amino acids long. The CDR3 DNA follows: TGTGCCAGCAGCTTTGGACAGAACTATGGCTACACCTTC. Translation gives CASSFGQNYGYTF.

The chain recombines TRBV3-1 with TRBJ2-5, with a possible D match to TRBD2 (5 bases). The CDR3 is 17 residues long. Germline loops: CDR1 LGHDT, CDR2 YNNKEL (reference sequence). V was cut by 1 base and J by 0 bases, with 15 bases left in between. The CDR3 region has the DNA TGTGCCAGCAGCCAAGGTGTTCTAGCAAAAAACCAAGAGACCCAGTACTTC. It codes for CASSQGVLAKNQETQYF.

This clonotype came up a few times. The gene calls are TRBV19 and TRBJ1-5, with unresolved D. V lost 6 bases, J lost 1 base, and 7 bases lay in between. The CDR3 length is 13 residues. The germline gives CDR1 LNHDA, CDR2 SQIVND (reference sequence). In nucleotides, the CDR3 is TGTGCCAGTAGCTCGTGGAGCAATCAGCCCCAGCATTTT. It specifies CASSSWSNQPQHF.

The chain recombines TRBV15 with TRBJ2-7; 8 bases line up with TRBD2. The CDR3 contains 16 residues. Germline values: CDR1 LNHNV, CDR2 YYDKDF (reference sequence). The V gene end was trimmed by 0 bases and the J gene end by 1 base; junction bases not matched to a gene: 5. CDR3 sequence: CATSRDGGGLSYEQYF. In nucleotides, the CDR3 is TGTGCCACCAGCAGAGATGGCGGGGGGCTGTCCTACGAGCAGTACTTC.

This clonotype was picked up many times. This chain uses TRBV7-2 with TRBJ2-1; TRBD1 agrees at 8 bases. The junction had 6 bases not matched to a gene; V was cut back by 5 bases and J by 6 bases. From germline, CDR1 is SGHTA and CDR2 FQGNSA. The CDR3 extends over 14 amino acids. The CDR3 here is CASSGTGGRNEQFF. The CDR3 nucleotides are TGTGCCAGCAGCGGGACAGGTGGTCGCAATGAGCAGTTCTTC.

This rearrangement joins TRBV18 to TRBJ1-1; no clear D. CDR1 and CDR2 (germline): KGHSH, LQKENI. Trimming shortened V by 6 bases and J by 3 bases, and 11 bases separated the two germline ends. This CDR3 spans 13 amino acids. CDR3 nucleotides: TGTGCCAGCTCCACGAGGGCGGACACTGAAGCTTTCTTT. Protein: CASSTRADTEAFF.

This clonotype has only a few counts. This chain joins TRBV29-1 and TRBJ1-1; D is perhaps TRBD1 (5 bases). V lost 2 bases and J lost 4, with 8 bases in between. This CDR3 is 12 amino acids long. Germline CDR1 SQVTM, CDR2 ANQGSEA. CDR3 bases: TGCAGCGTTGAAAGCAGGGCCACTGAAGCTTTCTTT. It codes for CSVESRATEAFF.

This clonotype was detected a few times. The chain links TRBV6-2 or TRBV6-3 to TRBJ1-5; D remains unclear. The CDR3 runs 13 residues. V lost 8 bases and J lost 9, with 17 bases in between. Germline loops: CDR1 MNHEY, CDR2 SVGEGT. The CDR3 protein is CASPGPKSRPQHF. The CDR3 bases are TGTGCCAGCCCCGGGCCTAAATCACGGCCCCAGCATTTT.

This clonotype was counted many times. The chain recombines TRBV6-5 with TRBJ1-1; D gene unclear. The V gene lost 2 bases and the J gene lost 3 bases, with 4 bases spanning the gap. The germline V gene encodes CDR1 MNHEY and CDR2 SVGAGI. The CDR3 is made up of 12 amino acids. CDR3 in DNA: TGTGCCAGCAGTTACCGGGACACTGAAGCTTTCTTT. This encodes CASSYRDTEAFF.

This clonotype came up many times. The chain is built from TRBV20-1 and TRBJ2-1; D not certain. Deletions cut 5 bases from V and 10 bases from J, with 12 bases between. In germline, CDR1 is DFQATT, CDR2 SNEGSKA (reference sequence). The CDR3 covers 11 residues. CDR3 sequence (DNA): TGCAGTGCTCTAGGAATCGAGGAGCAGTTCTTC. Translated, it gives CSALGIEEQFF.

Points on this clonotype: Since no conserved phenylalanine or tryptophan closes the CDR3, a read error is the likely cause. This chain links TRBV7-2 with TRBJ1-2; no definite D call. Trimming shortened V by 4 bases and J by 4 bases, and 13 bases separated the two germline ends. Germline V gives CDR1 SGHTA, CDR2 FQGNSA. CDR3 length equals 14 residues. CDR3 coding DNA: TGTGCCAGCAGCTCCCAATTAGGTGGCTATGGCTACACCTCC. It translates to CASSSQLGGYGYTS.

This rearrangement joins TRBV12-3 or TRBV12-4 to TRBJ1-5; TRBD1 might be the D (6 bases). The CDR3 has 14 amino acids. Trimming took 3 bases from V and 3 from J, leaving 9 bases between them. The CDR3 loop is CASSFAGDNQPQHF. Here the CDR3 DNA reads TGTGCCAGCAGTTTCGCAGGGGACAATCAGCCCCAGCATTTT.

V and J are TRBV12-3 or TRBV12-4 and TRBJ2-7; 9 nucleotides line up with TRBD1. With V trimmed by 5 bases and J by 3 bases, 11 bases remained unmatched. The CDR3 totals 16 residues. CDR3 nucleotides: TGTGCCAGCAGTGGAACAGCAACAGGGGGCAGCTACGAGCAGTACTTC. Its protein is CASSGTATGGSYEQYF.

The V call is TRBV5-1, the J call TRBJ2-5, with 7 bases that match TRBD1. This CDR3 is built from 14 residues. The germline V gene has CDR1 SGHRS and CDR2 YFSETQ. The junction had 6 bases not matched to a gene; V was cut back by 1 base and J by 6 bases. This CDR3 is CASSLRQGGQTQYF. The DNA for the CDR3 is TGCGCCAGCAGCTTGAGACAGGGCGGGCAGACCCAGTACTTC.